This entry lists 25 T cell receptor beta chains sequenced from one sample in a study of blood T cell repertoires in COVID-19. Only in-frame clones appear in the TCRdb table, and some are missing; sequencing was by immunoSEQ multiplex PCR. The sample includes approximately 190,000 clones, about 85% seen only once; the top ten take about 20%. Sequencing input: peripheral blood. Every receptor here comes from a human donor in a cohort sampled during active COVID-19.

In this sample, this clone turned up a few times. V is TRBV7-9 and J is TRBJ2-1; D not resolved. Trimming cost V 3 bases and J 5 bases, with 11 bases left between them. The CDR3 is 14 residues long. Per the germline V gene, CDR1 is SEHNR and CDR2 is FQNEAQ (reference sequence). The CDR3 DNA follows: TGTGCCAGCAGCTTCGCTAGTCCCCACAATGAGCAGTTCTTC. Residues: CASSFASPHNEQFF. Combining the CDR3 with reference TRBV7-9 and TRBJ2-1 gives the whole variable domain DTGVSQNPRHKITKRGQNVTFRCDPISEHNRLYWYRQTLGQGPEFLTYFQNEAQLEKSRLLSDRFSAERPKGSFSTLEIQRTEQGDSAMYLCASSFASPHNEQFFGPGTRLTVL.

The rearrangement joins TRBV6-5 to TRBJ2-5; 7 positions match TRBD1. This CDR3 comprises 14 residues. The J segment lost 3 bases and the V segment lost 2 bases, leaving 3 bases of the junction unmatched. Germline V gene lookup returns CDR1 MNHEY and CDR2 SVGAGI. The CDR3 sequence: CASSYGDSKETQYF. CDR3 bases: TGTGCCAGCAGTTACGGGGACAGTAAAGAGACCCAGTACTTC.

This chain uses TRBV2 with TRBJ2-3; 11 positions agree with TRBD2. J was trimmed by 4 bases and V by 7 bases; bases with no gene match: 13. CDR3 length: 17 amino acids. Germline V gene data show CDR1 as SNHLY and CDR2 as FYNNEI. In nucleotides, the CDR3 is TGTGCCAGCATCTTACTAGCGGGAGTTAGCACCGCAGATACGCAGTATTTT. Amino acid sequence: CASILLAGVSTADTQYF.

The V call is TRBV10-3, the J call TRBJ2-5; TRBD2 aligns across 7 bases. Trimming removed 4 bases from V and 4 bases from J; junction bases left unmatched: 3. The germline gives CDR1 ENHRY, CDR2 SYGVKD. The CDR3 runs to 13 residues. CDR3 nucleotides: TGTGCCATCAGTGCGAGCGGGGTAGAGACCCAGTACTTC. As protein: CAISASGVETQYF.

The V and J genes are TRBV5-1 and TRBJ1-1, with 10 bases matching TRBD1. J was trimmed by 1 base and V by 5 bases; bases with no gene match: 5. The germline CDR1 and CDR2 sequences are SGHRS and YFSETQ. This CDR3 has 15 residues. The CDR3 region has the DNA TGCGCCAGCAGGTGGACAGGGGGGACGAACACTGAAGCTTTCTTT. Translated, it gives CASRWTGGTNTEAFF.

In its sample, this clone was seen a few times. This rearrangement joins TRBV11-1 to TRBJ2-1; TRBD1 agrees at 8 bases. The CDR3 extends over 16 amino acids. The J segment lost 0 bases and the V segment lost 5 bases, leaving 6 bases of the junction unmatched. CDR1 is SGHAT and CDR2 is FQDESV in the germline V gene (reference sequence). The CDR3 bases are TGTGCCAGCAGCCCAAGACAGGGGAGCTCCTACAATGAGCAGTTCTTC. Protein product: CASSPRQGSSYNEQFF.

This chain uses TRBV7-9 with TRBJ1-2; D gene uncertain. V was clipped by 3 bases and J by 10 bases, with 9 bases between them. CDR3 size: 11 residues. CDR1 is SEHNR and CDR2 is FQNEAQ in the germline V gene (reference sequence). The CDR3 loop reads CASSFTAVYTF. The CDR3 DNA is TGTGCCAGCAGCTTCACAGCCGTCTACACCTTC.

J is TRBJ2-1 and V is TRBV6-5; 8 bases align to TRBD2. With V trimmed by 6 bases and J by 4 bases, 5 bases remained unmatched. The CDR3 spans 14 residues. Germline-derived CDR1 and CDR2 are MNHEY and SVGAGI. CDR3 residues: CASRAGVAYNEQFF. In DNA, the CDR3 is TGTGCCAGCAGAGCGGGAGTCGCATACAATGAGCAGTTCTTC.

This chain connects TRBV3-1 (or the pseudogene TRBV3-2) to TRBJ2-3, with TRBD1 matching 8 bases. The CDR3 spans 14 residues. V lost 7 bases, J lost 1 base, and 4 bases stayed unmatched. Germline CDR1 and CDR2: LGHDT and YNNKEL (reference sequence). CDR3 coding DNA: TGTGCCAGCACTGAGGGACAGGGCACAGATACGCAGTATTTT. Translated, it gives CASTEGQGTDTQYF.

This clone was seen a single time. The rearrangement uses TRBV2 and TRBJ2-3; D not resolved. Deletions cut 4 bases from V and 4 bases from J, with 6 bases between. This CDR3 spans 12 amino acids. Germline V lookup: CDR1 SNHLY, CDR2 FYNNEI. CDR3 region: CASSVTPDTQYF. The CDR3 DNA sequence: TGTGCCAGCAGTGTGACTCCAGATACGCAGTATTTT.

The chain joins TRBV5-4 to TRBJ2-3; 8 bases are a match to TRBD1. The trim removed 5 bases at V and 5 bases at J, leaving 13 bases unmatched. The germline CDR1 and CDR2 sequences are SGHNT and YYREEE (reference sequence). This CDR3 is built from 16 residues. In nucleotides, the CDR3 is TGTGCCAGCAGTTTACTCGACAGGGGTGACCTAGATACGCAGTATTTT. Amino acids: CASSLLDRGDLDTQYF.

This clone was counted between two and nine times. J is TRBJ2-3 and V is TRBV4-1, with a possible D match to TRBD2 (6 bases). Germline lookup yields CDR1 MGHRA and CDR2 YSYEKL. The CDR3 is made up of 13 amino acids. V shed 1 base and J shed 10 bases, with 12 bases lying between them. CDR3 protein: CASSQGLPGAQYF. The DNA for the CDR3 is TGCGCCAGCAGCCAAGGGCTCCCGGGGGCGCAGTATTTT.

CDR3 coding DNA: TGTGCCACCAGTCGACAGGGAAACACTGAAGCTTTCTTT. This sequence encodes CATSRQGNTEAFF. This chain uses TRBV24-1 with TRBJ1-1, with 7 bases lining up with TRBD1. CDR1 is KGHDR, CDR2 SFDVKD, per germline. J gave up 2 bases and V 6 bases, and 2 bases lay outside the gene matches. CDR3 size: 13 residues.

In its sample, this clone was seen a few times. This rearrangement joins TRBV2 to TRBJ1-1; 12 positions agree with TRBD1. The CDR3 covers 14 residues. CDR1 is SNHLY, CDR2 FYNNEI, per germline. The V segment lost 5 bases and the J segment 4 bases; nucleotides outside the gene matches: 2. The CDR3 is CASSPGQGATEAFF. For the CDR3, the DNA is TGTGCCAGCAGTCCGGGACAGGGGGCCACTGAAGCTTTCTTT.

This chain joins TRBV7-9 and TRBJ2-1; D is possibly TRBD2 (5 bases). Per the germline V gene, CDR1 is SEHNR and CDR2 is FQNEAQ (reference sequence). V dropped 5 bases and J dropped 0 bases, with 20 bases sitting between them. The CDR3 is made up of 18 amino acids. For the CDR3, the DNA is TGTGCCAGCAGCCCTCGGCGGGCTAGCACCAGCTCCTACAATGAGCAGTTCTTC. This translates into CASSPRRASTSSYNEQFF.

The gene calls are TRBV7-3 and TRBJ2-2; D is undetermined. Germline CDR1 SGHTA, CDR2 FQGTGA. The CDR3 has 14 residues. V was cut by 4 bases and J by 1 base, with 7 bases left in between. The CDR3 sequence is CASSSGRNTGELFF. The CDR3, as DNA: TGTGCCAGCAGCTCGGGTCGGAACACCGGGGAGCTGTTTTTT.

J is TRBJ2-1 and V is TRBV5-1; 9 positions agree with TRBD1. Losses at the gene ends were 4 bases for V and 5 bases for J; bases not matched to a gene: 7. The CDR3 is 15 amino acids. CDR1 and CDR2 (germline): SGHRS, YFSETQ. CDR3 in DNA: TGCGCCAGCAGCCCTGGACAGGGGCAGCACAATGAGCAGTTCTTC. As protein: CASSPGQGQHNEQFF.

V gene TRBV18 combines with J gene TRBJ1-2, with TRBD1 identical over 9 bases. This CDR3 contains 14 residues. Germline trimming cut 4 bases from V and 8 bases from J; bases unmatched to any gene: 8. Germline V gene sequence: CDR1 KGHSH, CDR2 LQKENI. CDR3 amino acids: CASSQAQGALGYTF. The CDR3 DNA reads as TGTGCCAGCTCACAGGCACAGGGGGCCTTAGGCTACACCTTC.

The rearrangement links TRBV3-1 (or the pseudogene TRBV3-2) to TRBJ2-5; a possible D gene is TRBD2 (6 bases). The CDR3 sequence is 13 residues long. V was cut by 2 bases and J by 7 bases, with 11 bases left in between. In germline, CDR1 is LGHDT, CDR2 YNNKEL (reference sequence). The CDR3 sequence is CASSQFGAGTQYF. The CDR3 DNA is TGTGCCAGCAGCCAATTCGGAGCGGGGACCCAGTACTTC.

As DNA, the CDR3 is TGTGCCAGCAGTCGACAGGGGGGGAGCCTTGAGCAGTTCTTC. It encodes CASSRQGGSLEQFF. The chain is built from TRBV27 and TRBJ2-1; 9 bases map to TRBD1. Germline V CDR1 and CDR2: MNHEY, SMNVEV (reference sequence). The CDR3 loop spans 14 amino acids. V gave up 5 bases and J gave up 9 bases; unmatched junction bases: 8.

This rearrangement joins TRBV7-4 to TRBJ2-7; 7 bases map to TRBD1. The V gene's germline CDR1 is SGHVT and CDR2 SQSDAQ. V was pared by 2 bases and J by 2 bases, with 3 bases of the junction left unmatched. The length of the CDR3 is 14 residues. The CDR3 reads CASSLNRGPYEQYV. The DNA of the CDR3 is TGTGCCAGCAGCTTAAACAGGGGACCCTACGAGCAGTACGTC.

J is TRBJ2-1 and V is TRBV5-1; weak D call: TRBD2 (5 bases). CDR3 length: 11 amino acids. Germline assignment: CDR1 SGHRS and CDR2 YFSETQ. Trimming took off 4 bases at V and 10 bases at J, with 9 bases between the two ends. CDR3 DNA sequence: TGCGCCAGCAGCCTCGGAGGCGAGCAGTTCTTC. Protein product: CASSLGGEQFF.

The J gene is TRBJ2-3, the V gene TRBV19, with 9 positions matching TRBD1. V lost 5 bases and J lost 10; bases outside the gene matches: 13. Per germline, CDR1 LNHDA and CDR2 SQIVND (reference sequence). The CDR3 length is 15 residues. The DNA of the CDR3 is TGTGCCAGTAGTGCGCGGGACAGGGTTGCCGAGGCGCAGTATTTT. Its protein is CASSARDRVAEAQYF. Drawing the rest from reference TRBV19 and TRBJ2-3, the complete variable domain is DGGITQSPKYLFRKEGQNVTLSCEQNLNHDAMYWYRQDPGQGLRLIYYSQIVNDFQKGDIAEGYSVSREKKESFPLTVTSAQKNPTAFYLCASSARDRVAEAQYFGPGTRLTVL.

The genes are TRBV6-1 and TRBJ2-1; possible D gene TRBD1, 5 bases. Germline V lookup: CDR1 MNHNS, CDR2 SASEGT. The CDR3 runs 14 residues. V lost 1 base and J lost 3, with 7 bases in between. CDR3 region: CASSEGRVYNEQFF. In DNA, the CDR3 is TGTGCCAGCAGTGAAGGCAGGGTCTACAATGAGCAGTTCTTC.

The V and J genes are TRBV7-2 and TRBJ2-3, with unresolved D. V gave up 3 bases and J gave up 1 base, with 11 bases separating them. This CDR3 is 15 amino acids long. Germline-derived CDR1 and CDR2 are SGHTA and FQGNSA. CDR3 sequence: CASSLVGVRTDTQYF. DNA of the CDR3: TGTGCCAGCAGCTTGGTAGGAGTACGCACAGATACGCAGTATTTT.